What follows is one T cell receptor (beta chain) and its context. Its specific antigen is unknown. No much larger clone exists at a distance of one base, and base qualities are not known. The entire isolated RNA was reverse transcribed using the High Capacity cDNA Reverse Transcription Kit, and thus expressed TCRB transcripts were sequenced. Deep immunoSEQ sequencing was applied to naive, central memory and regulatory T cell samples, giving an average of about 3.57 million total reads per sample. Sorted cells were lysed in RLT buffer and RNA was extracted with DNase-treated RNeasy Micro or Mini kits, depending on cell number. Each cell subset was processed separately to prevent cross-contamination, with patient and healthy donor samples processed together. The immunoSEQ multiplex PCR was used to amplify TCRB sequences from cDNA, generating 87-bp fragments that spanned the CDR3 region. Amplicons were sequenced on the Illumina HiSeq platform. As for how the authors treated the data: PCR bias was computationally corrected using synthetic template baselines, reads within Hamming distance 2 were collapsed, and singletons that could not be merged were discarded. Reads were aligned to IMGT to assign V, D and J genes, CDR3 length, and insertions or deletions at six rearrangement sites. Within each subset, clonotype counts were normalized to sorted cell number, and only after that were true diversity and Gini coefficients computed with the tcR R package. The overlap coefficient, calculated on TCRB nucleotide sequences, was used to quantify repertoire sharing. Out-of-frame TCRB sequences from naive cells were analyzed as a proxy for the pre-selection repertoire. TCRdb limited this immuneACCESS table to in-frame rearrangements with V and J called. A share of clones is missing; checked studies link under half to unresolved V genes, and the rest is unexplained. The D gene and trimming were derived from the DNA, and the V and J assignments and clone size from that table. The sample table records hundreds of thousands of clones; roughly a sixth of these occur just once. The ten most abundant clones make up 0.023% of the sample.

Each donor gave one peripheral blood draw, averaging around 120 mL, which was collected into heparinised tubes. A BD FACSAria II and a panel including CD45RO, CCR7, CD25, CD127, CD95 and CD27 were used to sort naive, central memory, regulatory and stem cell-like memory CD4+ T cells. Purity was above 98% for every sorted population. PBMCs were isolated right away by Lymphoprep density gradient centrifugation and were stained directly, without culture. So that batch effects would be minimized, each experiment stained and sorted samples in pairs, pairing one healthy donor with one patient. This sample was taken from a study of beta chain features in type 1 diabetes (dated by TCRdb to the late 2010s). About the study as a whole: Mean age, gender distribution, total cell number and subset yield were not different between patients and healthy donors. A total of 100 million to 140 million sorted cells were examined across all samples, and the number of cells per subset was strongly correlated with RNA yield. The study compared TCRB repertoires of sorted circulating CD4+ T cell subsets between recently diagnosed type 1 diabetes patients and matched healthy donors. Whereas all 30 or so donors provided naive and central memory subsets, regulatory and stem cell-like memory subsets were isolated from just 8 patients and roughly eight healthy donors. The paper's findings and limits, for the study overall: Patients with type 1 diabetes made fewer insertions and deleted more nucleotides at VDJ recombination sites, implying thymic rearrangement abnormalities. Only small numbers of individuals were included in the HLA sub-analyses, which left unresolved whether HLA type had any influence on TCRB rearrangement. Because cDNA rather than genomic DNA was sequenced, highly expressing activated cells could have been over-represented, although no difference in activation and CD3 levels was found between groups. In all four CD4+ subsets, TCRB CDR3 length was moderately but significantly shorter in type 1 diabetes patients. PCR may preferentially amplify shorter templates, but because patient and control samples were amplified and corrected together, any resulting skew would affect both groups equally. Naive, central memory and regulatory TCRB repertoires appeared to be more similar among patients than among healthy donors.

Germline trimming: 1 base from V, 7 bases from J; junction bases outside gene matches: 10. The germline V gene (reference sequence) supplies CDR1 PRHDT and CDR2 FYEKMQ. From cysteine to phenylalanine, the CDR3 is 16 amino acids long. Only the CDR3 DNA stays, 48 bases, in frame from base 1. The sample comprised naive CD4+ T cells from blood. The sample's cell subset or site label, decoded: true naive CD4+ T cells. The chain uses TRBV13 and TRBJ1-2, and 9 junction bases match TRBD1. This TCR derives from a woman aged 18-35 years in good health. The nucleotides are TGTGCCAGCAGCTTAGCGAACAGGGGGCGAGTCAGTGGCTACACCTTC. This gives the protein CASSLANRGRVSGYTF.